These 4 T cell receptor beta chains were all obtained from the same sample, sequenced in a study of beta chain features in type 1 diabetes. Isolated RNA was reverse transcribed in full, so expressed TCRB transcripts were sequenced. Clones were read by immunoSEQ multiplex PCR, and TCRdb kept only the in-frame ones, dropping some. Here the sample spans 300,000 to 350,000 clones, 13% to 15% being singletons. The sequenced material came from central memory CD4+ T cells from blood. The source is a man aged 25 to 40 in good health.

This clone has just a few counts. The chain combines TRBV14 with TRBJ1-1; no definite D call. The CDR3 extends over 14 amino acids. V was cut by 3 bases and J by 1 base, with 9 bases left in between. Germline-derived CDR1 and CDR2 are SGHDN and FVKESK. The chain's CDR3 is CASSHGLSNTEAFF. CDR3 sequence (DNA): TGTGCCAGCAGCCACGGACTGTCGAACACTGAAGCTTTCTTT.

This clone has a handful of counts. The gene calls are TRBV7-2 and TRBJ1-5, with a possible D match to TRBD1 (5 bases). From germline, CDR1 is SGHTA and CDR2 FQGNSA. V was pared by 8 bases and J by 2 bases, with 16 bases between. This CDR3 has 15 amino acids. The CDR3 DNA reads TGTGCCAGCTCGCGGGGCGAGTTCGGCAATCAGCCCCAGCATTTT. Encoded protein: CASSRGEFGNQPQHF.

This clone occurred a few times. The chain is built from TRBV7-2 and TRBJ2-2, with TRBD2 matching over 10 bases. The CDR3 contains 15 residues. Germline V gene lookup returns CDR1 SGHTA and CDR2 FQGNSA. V shed 10 bases, J shed 6 bases, and the junction held 11 bases outside the gene matches. The CDR3 spells CATHKTSGTAGELFF. CDR3 in DNA: TGTGCCACCCACAAAACTAGCGGGACCGCCGGGGAGCTGTTTTTT.

This clone was found a few times. The chain employs TRBV6-5 and TRBJ2-1; the match to TRBD2 covers 11 bases. Germline lookup yields CDR1 MNHEY and CDR2 SVGAGI. The J segment lost 9 bases and the V segment lost 6 bases, leaving 7 bases of the junction unmatched. CDR3 length: 14 amino acids. This CDR3 is CASRSSGGFREQFF. Written as DNA, the CDR3 is TGTGCCAGCAGATCTAGCGGGGGGTTTCGTGAGCAGTTCTTC.